The clone carrying this T cell receptor (beta chain) was picked up many times. Its antigen is still unknown. This specimen comes from a study of CD8+CD57+ T cells in acquired aplastic anemia. Across the study: Recorded DNA amounts for sorted CD4+ and CD8+ cells had an average of approximately 3 ug.

The study, taken as a whole, reports: Common to patients and controls were roughly 30 CD8+ CDR3 sequences.

Genomic DNA was employed as the template in profiling TCR beta VDJ and CDR3. In TCRdb, the reads were re-called with MiXCR into one record per CDR3 protein. The sample lists about 120,000 distinct CDR3 sequences, 55% to 70% occurring once. Before being chosen for sequencing, patients had shown CD8+CD57+ cell expansion by flow cytometry. Each patient had severe acquired aplastic anemia. At blood sampling, none of the patients had yet received therapy. Germline V CDR1 and CDR2: WSHSY, SAAADI. The germline V and J ends were trimmed by 3 bases and 8 bases, with 16 bases remaining between them. The CDR3 is 15 amino acids.

The TCR was taken from a human donor with aplastic anemia. The rearrangement links TRBV10-2 to TRBJ1-4; tentatively, D is TRBD1 (6 bases). Sequenced sample: sorted CD4+, CD8+, or CD8+CD57+ T cells (not recorded which) from PBMCs. CDR3 DNA: TGCGCCAGCAGTGAAGCCCGGGACATAGTGGAAAAACTGTTTTTT. The encoded protein is CASSEARDIVEKLFF.